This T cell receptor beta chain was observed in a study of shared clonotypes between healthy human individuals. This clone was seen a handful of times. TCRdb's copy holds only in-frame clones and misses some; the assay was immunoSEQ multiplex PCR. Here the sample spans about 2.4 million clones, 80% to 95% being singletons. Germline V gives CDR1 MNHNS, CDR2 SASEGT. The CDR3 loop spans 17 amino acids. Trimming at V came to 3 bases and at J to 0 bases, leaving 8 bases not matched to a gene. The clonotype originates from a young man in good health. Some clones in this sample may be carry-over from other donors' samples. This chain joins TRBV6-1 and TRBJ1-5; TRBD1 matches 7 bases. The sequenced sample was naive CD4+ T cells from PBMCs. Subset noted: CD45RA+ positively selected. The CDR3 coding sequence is TGTGCCAGCAGTGATTGGGGACAGAGATTTAGCAATCAGCCCCAGCATTTT. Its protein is CASSDWGQRFSNQPQHF.